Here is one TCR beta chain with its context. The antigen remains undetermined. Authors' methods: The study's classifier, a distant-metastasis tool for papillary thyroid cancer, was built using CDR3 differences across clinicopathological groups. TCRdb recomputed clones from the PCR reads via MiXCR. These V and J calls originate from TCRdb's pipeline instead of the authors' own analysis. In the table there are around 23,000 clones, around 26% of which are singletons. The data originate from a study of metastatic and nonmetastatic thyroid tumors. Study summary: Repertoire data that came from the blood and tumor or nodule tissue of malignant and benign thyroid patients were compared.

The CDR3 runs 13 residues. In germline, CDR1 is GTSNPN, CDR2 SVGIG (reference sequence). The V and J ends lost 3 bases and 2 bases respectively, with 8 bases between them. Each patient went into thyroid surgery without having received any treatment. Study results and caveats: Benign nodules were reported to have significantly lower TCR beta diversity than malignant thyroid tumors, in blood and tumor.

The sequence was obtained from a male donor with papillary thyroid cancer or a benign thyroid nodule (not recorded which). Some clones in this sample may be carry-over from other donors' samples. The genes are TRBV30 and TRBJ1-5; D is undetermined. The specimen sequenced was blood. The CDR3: CAWSPRGNQPQHF. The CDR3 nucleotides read TGTGCCTGGAGCCCCCGGGGCAATCAGCCCCAGCATTTT.